Listed below are T cell receptor beta chains from one sample, sequenced in a study of a mutant IDH1 vaccine in newly diagnosed glioma. Profiling relied on immunoSEQ multiplex PCR, and the TCRdb table lists in-frame clones only, not all of them. The sample records over 75,000 clones, 81% being singletons. Their antigens remain unidentified. The sequencing used PBMCs, collected from a glioma patient whose treatment included an IDH1 peptide vaccine. All receptors come from a man aged 40-55 years with glioma. CDR3s include the opening cysteine and the closing phenylalanine or tryptophan. D genes are given only for firm matches. Where a row states a size, it is once, few, many or the class of an expanded clone; other rows omit it.

>15|TRBV6-5|TRBD1|TRBJ2-2|.
CASSSHRGQTGELFF
TGTGCCAGCAGTTCACACAGGGGGCAGACCGGGGAGCTGTTTTTT
>14|TRBV25-1|.|TRBJ2-3|.
CASSDYRITDTQYF
TGTGCCAGCAGTGATTACCGGATCACAGATACGCAGTATTTT
>12|TRBV15|.|TRBJ1-1|.
CATSRFLGDAFF
TGTGCCACCAGCAGATTTCTGGGGGATGCTTTCTTT
>14|TRBV19|.|TRBJ1-5|.
CASSMAGTSQPQHF
TGTGCCAGTAGTATGGCAGGGACAAGTCAGCCCCAGCATTTT
>15|TRBV29-1|.|TRBJ2-6|.
CSVRSGVSGANVLTF
TGCAGCGTCCGGTCGGGAGTCTCTGGGGCCAACGTCCTGACTTTC
>13|TRBV2|TRBD1|TRBJ1-1|.
CASSSQGQGDSFF
TGTGCCAGCAGTTCCCAGGGACAGGGGGATTCTTTCTTT
>16|TRBV18|.|TRBJ1-1|.
CASSPKARKVNTEAFF
TGTGCCAGCTCACCAAAAGCGAGGAAGGTGAACACTGAAGCTTTCTTT
>16|TRBV11-2|TRBD2|TRBJ2-5|.
CASSRLLAGGQETQYF
TGTGCCAGCAGCCGCCTACTAGCGGGAGGCCAAGAGACCCAGTACTTC
>15|TRBV11-2|.|TRBJ1-3|once
CASSPRPDSGNTIYF
TGTGCCAGCAGCCCCCGGCCGGACTCTGGAAACACCATATATTTT
>16|TRBV19|.|TRBJ1-2|many
CASSPGTNEANYGYTF
TGTGCCAGTAGTCCCGGGACCAACGAAGCTAACTATGGCTACACCTTC
>16|TRBV28|.|TRBJ1-4|few
CASSSPPGPDNEKLFF
TGTGCCAGCAGCTCCCCCCCGGGGCCGGATAATGAAAAACTGTTTTTT
>16|TRBV5-6|.|TRBJ2-2|.
CASSLFQRRNTGELFF
TGTGCCAGCAGCTTGTTCCAGCGGAGGAACACCGGGGAGCTGTTTTTT